This is a list of T cell receptor beta chains from one sample in a study of control samples from healthy donors and cancer patients. The method was immunoSEQ multiplex PCR; TCRdb's version includes in-frame clones alone and lacks a portion of them. The sample carries 18,000 or so clones, around 84% recorded once. Material: PBMCs. Source of these receptors: a woman aged 70-85 years with colorectal cancer. CDR3s include the opening cysteine and the closing phenylalanine or tryptophan. D genes are given only for firm matches. Size is omitted from some rows. Given values are once, few, many or a class for expanded clones.

DNA,CDR3,V,size,D,J
TGTGCCAGCAGTCTGCGTAGCGGGGGGGGCAATGAGCAGTTCTTC,CASSLRSGGGNEQFF,TRBV2,-,TRBD2,TRBJ2-1
TGTGCCAGCAGCCAACTGGACATGCCTTCAACTAATGAAAAACTGTTTTTT,CASSQLDMPSTNEKLFF,TRBV3-1/TRBV3-2,-,-,TRBJ1-4
TGTGCCAGTAGTCCCCTTCCCCGGACAGGGGCGAACACCATATATTTT,CASSPLPRTGANTIYF,TRBV19,-,TRBD1,TRBJ1-3
TGTGCCAGCAGCTTGAAGGAACAGGGTAATTCACCCCTCCACTTT,CASSLKEQGNSPLHF,TRBV5-4,-,-,TRBJ1-6
TGTGCCAGCAGCTTAGAGGCTAATGAAAAACTGTTTTTT,CASSLEANEKLFF,TRBV7-2,-,-,TRBJ1-4
TGTGCCAGCACCCGATCGGGACAGGGAGGAGATACGCAGTATTTT,CASTRSGQGGDTQYF,TRBV3-1/TRBV3-2,-,TRBD1,TRBJ2-3
TGCAGCGTTGAACCCAGCCGATCCCAAGAGACCCAGTACTTC,CSVEPSRSQETQYF,TRBV29-1,few,-,TRBJ2-5
TGCGCCAGCAGCCAAGAGAGGACCGGCGGGTTGGTTGAGCAGTTCTTC,CASSQERTGGLVEQFF,TRBV4-3,once,-,TRBJ2-1
TGTGCCAGCAGCTCCTTTTTGGGGCCGGGACAGGGGGTGGTGCCTAACTATGGCTACACCTTC,CASSSFLGPGQGVVPNYGYTF,TRBV6-2/TRBV6-3,-,TRBD1,TRBJ1-2
TGTGCCAGCAGCGCAGCCCCCAGCGGGGGCAACAATGAGCAGTTCTTC,CASSAAPSGGNNEQFF,TRBV9,-,TRBD2,TRBJ2-1
TGTGCCGCAGCGAGGGGGGACTGGAAGAATTCACCCCTCCACTTT,CAAARGDWKNSPLHF,TRBV28,-,-,TRBJ1-6
TGTGCCAGCAGCCAAGTAGCAGGGAGTCAGCCCCAGCATTTT,CASSQVAGSQPQHF,TRBV4-2,-,-,TRBJ1-5
TGTGCCAGTAGTATAGCTGGGGGGGTCGGAAACATTCAGTACTTC,CASSIAGGVGNIQYF,TRBV19,few,TRBD2,TRBJ2-4
TGTGCCAGCAGTTTGCGGCGAACAGATACGCAGTATTTT,CASSLRRTDTQYF,TRBV12-3/TRBV12-4,-,-,TRBJ2-3
TGCAGCGTCGCAGGGAACTCCTACGAGCAGTACTTC,CSVAGNSYEQYF,TRBV29-1,few,-,TRBJ2-7
TGTGCCAGCATGGGGCAAGCGAACACCGGGGAGCTGTTTTTT,CASMGQANTGELFF,TRBV2,-,-,TRBJ2-2
TGTGCCCGCCAGGGGGCAGGAAACTATGGCTACACCTTC,CARQGAGNYGYTF,TRBV2,-,TRBD1,TRBJ1-2
TGTGCCAGCAGCCCCGGACAGAGTGTCTACGAGCAGTACTTC,CASSPGQSVYEQYF,TRBV11-3,once,-,TRBJ2-7
TGTGCCAGCAGTTACTCGTGGGGCGTCCAAGAGACCCAGTACTTC,CASSYSWGVQETQYF,TRBV6-2/TRBV6-3,-,-,TRBJ2-5
TGTGCCAGCAGCTTAGCGAGGAGGGGGGGAGGCGGGAACACTGAAGCTTTCTTT,CASSLARRGGGGNTEAFF,TRBV7-6,-,-,TRBJ1-1
TGTGCCAGCAGCTTGGTTGGACAGGGGTCCAACACTGAAGCTTTCTTT,CASSLVGQGSNTEAFF,TRBV5-6,-,TRBD1,TRBJ1-1
TGTGCCAGCAGGGTCGGGCAGGGGGACACCGGGGAGCTGTTTTTT,CASRVGQGDTGELFF,TRBV11-3,-,TRBD1,TRBJ2-2
TGTGCCAGCAGCTTAGGTTATAATCGCCCTTACGAGCAGTACTTC,CASSLGYNRPYEQYF,TRBV7-9,-,-,TRBJ2-7
TGTGCCAGCACTCGAGAACTCAATTCACCCCTCCACTTT,CASTRELNSPLHF,TRBV6-5,-,-,TRBJ1-6
TGTGCCAGCAGCGTAGGGGTAGCGGGTATAGACGGGGAGCTGTTTTTT,CASSVGVAGIDGELFF,TRBV9,-,TRBD2,TRBJ2-2
TGCAGCGCTATGACAGGGGCGAGGTCACCCCTCCACTTT,CSAMTGARSPLHF,TRBV29-1,-,TRBD1,TRBJ1-6
TGTGCCAGCAGTTACGGAATAGCGGGTAGTACGCAGTATTTT,CASSYGIAGSTQYF,TRBV6-2/TRBV6-3,few,TRBD2,TRBJ2-3
TGCAGCGTCGAGGCGCCCCGGGCTCGCACCGGGGAGCTGTTTTTT,CSVEAPRARTGELFF,TRBV29-1,once,-,TRBJ2-2
TGTGCCAGCAGACCCACAGTTTCAAGGTACGAGCAGTACTTC,CASRPTVSRYEQYF,TRBV6-5,-,-,TRBJ2-7
TGTGCTAGTGGCCCGGACACCTCCTACGAGCAGTACTTC,CASGPDTSYEQYF,TRBV12-5,-,-,TRBJ2-7
TGTGCCAGCAGTTACTCGTCCGGGACAACTAATGAAAAACTGTTTTTT,CASSYSSGTTNEKLFF,TRBV6-5,-,-,TRBJ1-4
TGCGCCAGCAGTCGGCGGGGGCGGGGCCAAGAGACCCAGTACTTC,CASSRRGRGQETQYF,TRBV5-1,-,-,TRBJ2-5
TGTGCCTGGAGTGTAGCTAGCGGTTACACAGATACGCAGTATTTT,CAWSVASGYTDTQYF,TRBV30,-,TRBD2,TRBJ2-3
TGTGCCAGCAGTGAAGTAGTAGCGGGAGGGGTCGGAGAGACCCAGTACTTC,CASSEVVAGGVGETQYF,TRBV6-1,-,TRBD2,TRBJ2-5
TGTGCCAGCAGCCCGATGAGGGGCGCAGCCTATGGCTACACCTTC,CASSPMRGAAYGYTF,TRBV3-1/TRBV3-2,-,-,TRBJ1-2
TGTGCCAGCAGCGGGCGGACAGGGGGCAGGGGGGAGCTGTTTTTT,CASSGRTGGRGELFF,TRBV9,-,TRBD1,TRBJ2-2
TGTGCCAGCAGCCCGACAGGGCTGGGTCAGCCCCAGCATTTT,CASSPTGLGQPQHF,TRBV4-2,-,TRBD1,TRBJ1-5
TGTGCCAGCAGCTTAGACGACAGCTACAATGAGCAGTTCTTC,CASSLDDSYNEQFF,TRBV11-3,-,-,TRBJ2-1
TGTGCCAGCAGCTTGAAACTAGCGGGAGAGGTGGATACGCAGTATTTT,CASSLKLAGEVDTQYF,TRBV7-2,-,TRBD2,TRBJ2-3
TGTGCCAGCAGCCGGGACATTCAGCCCCAGCATTTT,CASSRDIQPQHF,TRBV2,-,-,TRBJ1-5